This T cell receptor beta chain was sequenced during a study of blood T cell repertoires in COVID-19. Study as a whole: The analysed material was cDNA or gDNA that came from T cells, B-cell-depleted T cells, or PBMCs.

Some clones are missing from TCRdb's copy, which holds only in-frame ones; the method was immunoSEQ multiplex PCR. The table includes approximately 51,000 clones, over 70% detected once. Per the germline V gene, CDR1 is SGHRS and CDR2 is YFSETQ. V gave up 0 bases and J gave up 0 bases, with 10 bases separating them. CDR3 size: 16 residues. The chain links TRBV5-1 to TRBJ1-5; D gene unclear. Sequenced input: peripheral blood. The clonotype was recovered from a woman of 80 years or more with COVID-19, enrolled during active disease. CDR3: CASSLAGSSSNQPQHF. In DNA form, the CDR3 reads TGCGCCAGCAGCTTGGCCGGTAGTTCTAGCAATCAGCCCCAGCATTTT.